What follows are 18 T cell receptor beta chains derived from one specimen sequenced in a study of shared clonotypes between healthy human individuals. TCRdb's copy holds only in-frame clones and misses some; the assay was immunoSEQ multiplex PCR. The sample lists over 300,000 clones; about nine tenths were seen once. The sequenced sample was memory CD8+ T cells sorted from blood. Stated subset: CD45RO+ cells pooled with CCR7-negative TemRA cells. These receptors originate from a man aged 18 to 30 in good health.

The rearrangement links TRBV7-9 to TRBJ2-7; D is unresolved. This CDR3 is 12 amino acids long. The V gene lost 3 bases and the J gene lost 6 bases, with 9 bases spanning the gap. In germline, CDR1 is SEHNR, CDR2 FQNEAQ (reference sequence). The CDR3 DNA reads TGTGCCAGCAGCTTTGGGGTGGGCGAGCAGTACTTC. Amino acid sequence: CASSFGVGEQYF.

The genes are TRBV7-9 and TRBJ1-2; weak D call: TRBD1 (5 bases). V gave up 4 bases and J gave up 5 bases, with 14 bases separating them. The CDR3 spans 14 residues. In germline, CDR1 is SEHNR, CDR2 FQNEAQ (reference sequence). DNA of the CDR3: TGTGCCAGCAGCTCAAACCCCCGGACATATGGCTACACCTTC. Protein product: CASSSNPRTYGYTF.

CDR3 in amino acids: CASSLGGVSEQFF. The CDR3 DNA sequence: TGCGCCAGCAGCTTGGGAGGGGTCAGTGAGCAGTTCTTC. V gene TRBV5-1 combines with J gene TRBJ2-1, with D possibly being TRBD1 or TRBD2 (5 bases each). V was clipped by 0 bases and J by 9 bases, with 10 bases between them. The germline V gene has CDR1 SGHRS and CDR2 YFSETQ. CDR3 length equals 13 residues. Filled out from reference TRBV5-1 and TRBJ2-1, the complete variable domain reads KAGVTQTPRYLIKTRGQQVTLSCSPISGHRSVSWYQQTPGQGLQFLFEYFSETQRNKGNFPGRFSGRQFSNSRSEMNVSTLELGDSALYLCASSLGGVSEQFFGPGTRLTVL.

The chain recombines TRBV6-5 with TRBJ2-2; the D gene is possibly TRBD2 (6 bases). Germline loops: CDR1 MNHEY, CDR2 SVGAGI. The length of the CDR3 is 12 residues. V was clipped by 10 bases and J by 3 bases, with 9 bases between them. CDR3 region: CATGTHTGELFF. The CDR3 bases are TGTGCCACCGGGACTCACACCGGGGAGCTGTTTTTT.

The rearrangement links TRBV5-6 to TRBJ1-5, with D possibly matching TRBD1 (5 bases). The CDR3 totals 13 residues. From germline, CDR1 is SGHDT and CDR2 YYEEEE. The ends were cut back, 4 bases at V and 5 bases at J, with 10 bases in the middle. CDR3 protein: CASSHGGYQPQHF. Here the CDR3 DNA reads TGTGCCAGCAGCCACGGGGGGTATCAGCCCCAGCATTTT.

The chain carries TRBV5-1 and TRBJ2-6, with D possibly being TRBD2 (5 bases). The CDR3 is 18 amino acids. V shed 3 bases and J shed 0 bases, with 16 bases lying between them. Germline CDR1 SGHRS, CDR2 YFSETQ. The CDR3 bases are TGCGCCAGCAGCTATAGGACCGCGGGTGTCTCTGGGGCCAACGTCCTGACTTTC. This sequence encodes CASSYRTAGVSGANVLTF.

V and J are TRBV25-1 and TRBJ2-1; D is undetermined. Looked up from germline, CDR1 is MGHDK and CDR2 is SYGVNS. V lost 2 bases and J 2 bases, leaving 10 bases between the germline ends. The CDR3 runs 15 residues. The CDR3 is CASSEQVPAYNEQFF. DNA of the CDR3: TGTGCCAGCAGTGAACAGGTACCAGCCTACAATGAGCAGTTCTTC.

The sample holds one count of this clone. The gene calls are TRBV2 and TRBJ1-1; perhaps TRBD1 as D (5 bases). Germline V CDR1 and CDR2: SNHLY, FYNNEI. V was shortened by 2 bases and J by 0 bases, with 10 bases between the two germline ends. This CDR3 is 15 amino acids long. CDR3 residues: CASSERGRLNTEAFF. For the CDR3, the DNA is TGTGCCAGCAGTGAAAGGGGACGGCTGAACACTGAAGCTTTCTTT. The full variable domain, with the rest looked up from reference TRBV2 and TRBJ1-1, is EPEVTQTPSHQVTQMGQEVILRCVPISNHLYFYWYRQILGQKVEFLVSFYNNEISEKSEIFDDQFSVERPDGSNFTLKIRSTKLEDSAMYFCASSERGRLNTEAFFGQGTRLTVV.

This clone has just one count. This chain connects TRBV4-3 to TRBJ1-6; D might be TRBD1 (5 bases). The CDR3 totals 15 residues. Germline V gene sequence: CDR1 LGHNA, CDR2 YSLEER. Deletions cut 0 bases from V and 7 bases from J, with 10 bases between. The CDR3 sequence is CASSQDQGGNSPLHF. CDR3 in DNA: TGCGCCAGCAGCCAAGATCAGGGCGGCAATTCACCCCTCCACTTT.

The chain couples TRBV4-1 to TRBJ2-7; tentatively, D is TRBD1 (6 bases). Trimming removed 0 bases from V and 5 bases from J, with 17 bases in between. CDR3 length equals 16 residues. Germline CDR1 is MGHRA and CDR2 is YSYEKL. The CDR3 DNA reads as TGCGCCAGCAGCCAAGACCCGGCGGACAGCCTTAACGAGCAGTACTTC. It is translated as CASSQDPADSLNEQYF.

The V and J genes are TRBV5-6 and TRBJ2-7; D is possibly TRBD1 (6 bases). Germline V CDR1 and CDR2: SGHDT, YYEEEE. Trimming took off 2 bases at V and 5 bases at J, with 14 bases between the two ends. CDR3 length equals 14 residues. CDR3 loop: CASSFGLQGDEQYF. The CDR3 coding sequence is TGTGCCAGCAGCTTTGGGTTACAGGGCGACGAGCAGTACTTC.

The V and J genes are TRBV28 and TRBJ1-1; TRBD1 aligns across 8 bases. CDR1 and CDR2 from the germline V gene are MDHEN and SYDVKM. Losses at the gene ends were 4 bases for V and 3 bases for J; bases not matched to a gene: 13. The length of the CDR3 is 17 residues. The CDR3: CASSYGQGWGLDTEAFF. CDR3 DNA sequence: TGTGCCAGCAGTTACGGACAGGGTTGGGGGTTGGACACTGAAGCTTTCTTT.

Worth noting for this clone: The identical CDR3 is also encoded by other nucleotide sequences in the sample. The chain is built from TRBV27 and TRBJ2-7; possible D gene TRBD2, 5 bases. V was pared by 0 bases and J by 0 bases, with 6 bases between. Per germline, CDR1 MNHEY and CDR2 SMNVEV (reference sequence). The CDR3 is 14 residues long. The DNA of the CDR3 is TGTGCCAGCAGTTTATCAGGGAGCTCCTACGAGCAGTACTTC. Translated, it gives CASSLSGSSYEQYF.

The chain employs TRBV7-3 and TRBJ1-1, with a tentative D call TRBD1 (5 bases). Germline V gives CDR1 SGHTA, CDR2 FQGTGA. This CDR3 has 13 residues. Trimming left V 5 bases short and J 5 bases short, with 12 bases between. The DNA of the CDR3 is TGTGCCAGCAGCCGGCGAGGGGATACTGAAGCTTTCTTT. Its protein is CASSRRGDTEAFF.

The chain links TRBV7-8 to TRBJ2-3; D perhaps matches TRBD2 (6 bases). Trimming removed 3 bases from V and 6 bases from J, with 13 bases in between. In germline, CDR1 is SGHVS, CDR2 FQNEAQ. This CDR3 spans 14 amino acids. CDR3 in amino acids: CASSFERVVDTQYF. CDR3 sequence (DNA): TGTGCCAGCAGCTTTGAGCGGGTTGTGGATACGCAGTATTTT.

This rearrangement joins TRBV2 to TRBJ2-3; tentative D call: TRBD1 (6 bases). The length of the CDR3 is 16 residues. V was shortened by 6 bases and J by 1 base, with 17 bases between the two germline ends. Per germline, CDR1 SNHLY and CDR2 FYNNEI. The DNA for the CDR3 is TGTGCCAGCAGGGCGCAAACAGGGATGGGCACAGATACGCAGTATTTT. Its protein product is CASRAQTGMGTDTQYF.

The gene calls are TRBV5-1 and TRBJ2-7; D not certain. The germline V and J ends were trimmed by 9 bases and 2 bases, with 18 bases remaining between them. Germline V lookup: CDR1 SGHRS, CDR2 YFSETQ. The CDR3 covers 14 residues. The chain's CDR3 is CATARLQPTYEQYF. The CDR3 nucleotides are TGCGCCACCGCCAGGCTACAACCTACCTACGAGCAGTACTTC. Using reference TRBV5-1 and TRBJ2-7 for the parts outside the CDR3, the full variable domain is KAGVTQTPRYLIKTRGQQVTLSCSPISGHRSVSWYQQTPGQGLQFLFEYFSETQRNKGNFPGRFSGRQFSNSRSEMNVSTLELGDSALYLCATARLQPTYEQYFGPGTRLTVT.

The chain uses TRBV6-5 and TRBJ2-1; no clear D gene. The germline V gene has CDR1 MNHEY and CDR2 SVGAGI. V was pared by 4 bases and J by 3 bases, with 4 bases between. CDR3 length equals 12 residues. CDR3 sequence reads: CASSSFYNEQFF. The CDR3 DNA reads as TGTGCCAGCAGTTCCTTCTACAATGAGCAGTTCTTC.